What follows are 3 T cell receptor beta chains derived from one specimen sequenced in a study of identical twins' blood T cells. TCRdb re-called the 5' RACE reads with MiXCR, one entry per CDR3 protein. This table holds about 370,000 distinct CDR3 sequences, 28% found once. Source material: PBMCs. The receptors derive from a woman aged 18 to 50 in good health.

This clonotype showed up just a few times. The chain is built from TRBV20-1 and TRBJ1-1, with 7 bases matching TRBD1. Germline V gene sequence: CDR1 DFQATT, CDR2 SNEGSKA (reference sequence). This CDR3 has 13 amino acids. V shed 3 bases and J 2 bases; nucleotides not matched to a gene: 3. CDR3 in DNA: TGCAGTGCTAGGACAGGGATCAACACTGAAGCTTTCTTT. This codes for CSARTGINTEAFF.

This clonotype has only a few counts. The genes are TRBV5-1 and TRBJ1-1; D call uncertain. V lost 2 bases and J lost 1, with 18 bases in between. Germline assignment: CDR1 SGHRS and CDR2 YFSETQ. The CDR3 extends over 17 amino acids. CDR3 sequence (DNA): TGCGCCAGCAGCTTCCTGGAAAGGGCAGGCAAGAACACTGAAGCTTTCTTT. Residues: CASSFLERAGKNTEAFF.

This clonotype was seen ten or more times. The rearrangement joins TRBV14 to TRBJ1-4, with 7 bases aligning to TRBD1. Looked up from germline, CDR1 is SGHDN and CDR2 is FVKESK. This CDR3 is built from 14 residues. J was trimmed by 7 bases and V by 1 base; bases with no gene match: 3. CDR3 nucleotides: TGTGCCAGCAGCCAAGGGTACAGGGGTGAAAAACTGTTTTTT. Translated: CASSQGYRGEKLFF.